This TCR beta chain is from a study of T cells after yellow fever vaccination. Findings and caveats of the study: The study re-detected most primary-vaccination clones after the booster (96% CD4, roughly 85% CD8).

TCRdb passed the 5' RACE reads through MiXCR, listing each CDR3 protein once. The sample has about 360,000 distinct CDR3 sequences, roughly 6.2% seen once. This clonotype came up a few times. Its antigen is still unknown. This receptor was taken from a man in his thirties or forties who received the YFV17D yellow fever vaccine. Sequences were derived from PBMCs, sampled 5 days after the yellow fever booster vaccination.

CDR3 sequence (DNA): TGTGCCAGCAGCAAATCAGGCGGGACAGGATACAATGAGCAGTTCTTC. Amino acids: CASSKSGGTGYNEQFF. This rearrangement joins TRBV9 to TRBJ2-1; 8 bases fit TRBD1. V lost 4 bases, J lost 4 bases, and 10 bases stayed unmatched. The CDR3 runs 16 residues. Germline V lookup: CDR1 SGDLS, CDR2 YYNGEE.